The 26 T cell receptor beta chains presented below share a single source sample, sequenced in a study of identical twins (TCRdb year 2016). Library method: 5' RACE. Sequencing took place on an Illumina HiSeq 2000. The public reads were reanalyzed by TCRdb: fastp trimming at Q25, MiXCR alignment, in-frame beta chains only. Under each unique CDR3 protein, matching rows form one entry showing the most common genes and DNA. Counted in this sample were under 1 million distinct CDR3 sequences; 12% of them appeared once. The ten top clones hold about 1.6% of the sample. These same data were also listed under a study on yellow fever vaccine responses in identical twins.

Sequences were obtained from PBMCs. The receptors here all came from a woman aged 18-29 years in good health.

The chain is built from TRBV20-1 and TRBJ2-5; 12 bases are a match to TRBD2. Looked up from germline, CDR1 is DFQATT and CDR2 is SNEGSKA (reference sequence). V shed 6 bases, J shed 4 bases, and the junction held 9 bases outside the gene matches. This CDR3 has 15 residues. This CDR3 reads CSAYPSGRAVETQYF. For the CDR3, the DNA is TGCAGTGCCTATCCTAGCGGGAGGGCCGTAGAGACCCAGTACTTC.

This clonotype has more than one count but fewer than ten. V is TRBV12-3 or TRBV12-4 and J is TRBJ2-5; TRBD1 aligns across 7 bases. Germline trimming cut 6 bases from V and 5 bases from J; bases unmatched to any gene: 6. The CDR3 length is 13 residues. CDR3 amino acids: CASRETGYETQYF. The CDR3 DNA sequence: TGTGCCAGCAGGGAGACAGGGTATGAGACCCAGTACTTC.

A few counts support this clonotype. The chain is built from TRBV10-3 and TRBJ2-2; TRBD1 might be the D (6 bases). Trimming removed 4 bases at V and 14 bases at J, with 17 bases between. CDR1 and CDR2 (germline): ENHRY, SYGVKD. The CDR3 loop spans 13 amino acids. The CDR3 DNA follows: TGTGCCATCAGTGGTGGGGGCGGCCCCGTTCTGTTTTTT. Translation: CAISGGGGPVLFF.

The gene calls are TRBV2 and TRBJ2-5; 9 bases match TRBD1. CDR1 SNHLY and CDR2 FYNNEI come from the germline V gene. V was clipped by 0 bases and J by 2 bases; unmatched bases: 1. This CDR3 is 15 amino acids long. CDR3 loop: CASSEAQGAQETQYF. The CDR3 DNA sequence: TGTGCCAGCAGTGAAGCACAGGGGGCACAAGAGACCCAGTACTTC.

Only one count was recorded for this clonotype. The chain joins TRBV20-1 to TRBJ2-5, with D uncertain. The CDR3 is 11 residues long. Germline V gene lookup returns CDR1 DFQATT and CDR2 SNEGSKA (reference sequence). With 3 bases removed from V and 2 bases from J, the gap between germline ends came to 4 bases. CDR3 sequence: CSASVQETQYF. Here the CDR3 DNA reads TGCAGTGCTAGTGTGCAAGAGACCCAGTACTTC.

The chain joins TRBV7-8 to TRBJ1-1; no clear D. Looked up from germline, CDR1 is SGHVS and CDR2 is FQNEAQ. The CDR3 covers 13 residues. Trimming left V 2 bases short and J 5 bases short, with 9 bases between. The CDR3 spells CASSLFIPTEAFF. The CDR3, as DNA: TGTGCCAGCAGCTTATTCATCCCGACTGAAGCTTTCTTT.

Many counts were recorded for this clonotype. This rearrangement joins TRBV5-5 to TRBJ1-2, with D possibly being TRBD1 (5 bases). Trimming removed 5 bases from V and 0 bases from J, with 11 bases in between. CDR1 and CDR2 (germline): SGHKS, YYEKEE (reference sequence). The CDR3 consists of 14 residues. The DNA for the CDR3 is TGTGCCAGCAGTTCAACAGGATCTAACTATGGCTACACCTTC. This codes for CASSSTGSNYGYTF.

This sequence joins TRBV20-1 and TRBJ2-5; tentative D call: TRBD1 (6 bases). Trimming cost V 6 bases and J 1 base, with 15 bases left between them. Germline V gene data show CDR1 as DFQATT and CDR2 as SNEGSKA (reference sequence). The CDR3 length is 14 residues. The CDR3 reads CSAQGWGSQETQYF. For the CDR3, the DNA is TGCAGTGCCCAGGGGTGGGGTAGCCAAGAGACCCAGTACTTC.

CDR3 DNA sequence: TGTGCCAGTAAGAGGTCTGAGGGGACAATTGGCGCTTTCTTT. This translates into CASKRSEGTIGAFF. The gene calls are TRBV19 and TRBJ1-1; D is perhaps TRBD1 (6 bases). The CDR3 sequence is 14 residues long. V was clipped by 7 bases and J by 11 bases, with 23 bases between them. The germline V gene encodes CDR1 LNHDA and CDR2 SQIVND (reference sequence).

This CDR3 reads CATSRVLAIQETQYF. In nucleotides, the CDR3 is TGTGCCACCAGCAGAGTGCTGGCAATCCAAGAGACCCAGTACTTC. The rearrangement links TRBV15 to TRBJ2-5; no clear D. Trimming took 1 base from V and 1 from J, leaving 10 bases between them. CDR1 is LNHNV and CDR2 is YYDKDF in the germline V gene (reference sequence). The CDR3 consists of 15 residues.

This clonotype was seen ten or more times. The V gene is TRBV4-1, the J gene TRBJ1-5; D may be TRBD1 (6 bases). Trimming removed 1 base at V and 4 bases at J, with 11 bases between. The CDR3 runs to 15 residues. The germline gives CDR1 MGHRA, CDR2 YSYEKL. Here the CDR3 DNA reads TGCGCCAGCAGCCAAGGCTGGCAGGGGAATCAGCCCCAGCATTTT. It encodes CASSQGWQGNQPQHF.

This clonotype has a handful of counts. The V gene is TRBV10-3, the J gene TRBJ2-1; D gene ambiguous. Between the trimmed V and J ends, which lost 6 bases and 8 bases, there was a span of 14 bases. Looked up from germline, CDR1 is ENHRY and CDR2 is SYGVKD. CDR3 length: 13 amino acids. In nucleotides, the CDR3 is TGTGCCATCAGCGTGAGGCCGGGTGATGAGCAGTTCTTC. This encodes CAISVRPGDEQFF.

The rearrangement joins TRBV7-8 to TRBJ2-7; 8 nucleotides align to TRBD1. After removal of 4 bases from V and 4 bases from J, the junction contained 3 bases not matched to a gene. CDR1 SGHVS and CDR2 FQNEAQ come from the germline V gene. The CDR3 length is 13 residues. CDR3 in amino acids: CASSWGQAYEQYF. The CDR3 DNA reads TGTGCCAGCAGCTGGGGACAGGCATACGAGCAGTACTTC. Combining the CDR3 with reference TRBV7-8 and TRBJ2-7 gives the whole variable domain GAGVSQSPRYKVAKRGQDVALRCDPISGHVSLFWYQQALGQGPEFLTYFQNEAQLDKSGLPSDRFFAERPEGSVSTLKIQRTQQEDSAVYLCASSWGQAYEQYFGPGTRLTVT.

This clonotype came up a few times. The chain recombines TRBV12-3 or TRBV12-4 with TRBJ1-5; TRBD1 agrees at 11 bases. Losses at the gene ends were 6 bases for V and 7 bases for J; bases not matched to a gene: 8. This CDR3 region has 15 residues. CDR3 region: CASSLRTGGGQPQHF. CDR3 coding DNA: TGTGCCAGCAGCCTGAGGACAGGGGGCGGGCAGCCCCAGCATTTT.

The chain has TRBV28 and TRBJ2-7, with 7 positions matching TRBD1. The CDR3 extends over 17 amino acids. With V trimmed by 1 base and J by 1 base, 10 bases remained unmatched. Germline V gene sequence: CDR1 MDHEN, CDR2 SYDVKM. CDR3 loop: CASSLFAHRQGSYEQYV. The CDR3 DNA follows: TGTGCCAGCAGTTTATTTGCCCACCGACAGGGTTCCTACGAGCAGTACGTC.

V and J are TRBV7-6 and TRBJ2-7, with TRBD2 matching over 7 bases. Germline lookup yields CDR1 SGHVS and CDR2 FNYEAQ. V gave up 5 bases and J gave up 0 bases; unmatched junction bases: 10. CDR3 length: 16 residues. CDR3 in amino acids: CASSQGGAVSSYEQYF. The CDR3 nucleotides are TGTGCCAGCAGCCAGGGAGGGGCCGTTAGCTCCTACGAGCAGTACTTC.

There are many counts of this clonotype. The rearrangement uses TRBV25-1 and TRBJ2-1; TRBD1 matches at 9 bases. The CDR3 consists of 18 residues. Germline V gene lookup returns CDR1 MGHDK and CDR2 SYGVNS. The trim removed 4 bases at V and 4 bases at J, leaving 14 bases unmatched. The CDR3 sequence is CASSGGQGIILKYNEQFF. The CDR3 nucleotides read TGTGCCAGCAGTGGGGGACAGGGAATCATACTAAAATACAATGAGCAGTTCTTC.

This clonotype came up many times. V is TRBV20-1 and J is TRBJ2-5; no definite D call. This CDR3 is built from 14 residues. Per the germline V gene, CDR1 is DFQATT and CDR2 is SNEGSKA (reference sequence). Trimming took off 0 bases at V and 2 bases at J, with 10 bases between the two ends. CDR3 loop: CSARDVQSQETQYF. CDR3 in DNA: TGCAGTGCTAGAGATGTCCAGAGTCAAGAGACCCAGTACTTC.

The sample holds a few counts of this clonotype. The chain joins TRBV29-1 to TRBJ1-4, with D perhaps matching TRBD1 (5 bases). With 6 bases removed from V and 6 bases from J, the gap between germline ends came to 14 bases. The CDR3 covers 13 residues. Germline values: CDR1 SQVTM, CDR2 ANQGSEA. CDR3 in DNA: TGCAGCGTGGGGACCGGATCTTATGAAAAACTGTTTTTT. Translated, it gives CSVGTGSYEKLFF. The whole variable domain, filled in from reference TRBV29-1 and TRBJ1-4, reads SAVISQKPSRDICQRGTSLTIQCQVDSQVTMMFWYRQQPGQSLTLIATANQGSEATYESGFVIDKFPISRPNLTFSTLTVSNMSPEDSSIYLCSVGTGSYEKLFFGSGTQLSVL.

The chain employs TRBV11-2 and TRBJ2-2; D remains unclear. The CDR3 sequence is 13 residues long. Per the germline V gene, CDR1 is SGHAT and CDR2 is FQNNGV. Trimming pared 4 bases from V and 4 bases from J, leaving 7 bases between. As DNA, the CDR3 is TGTGCCAGCAGCTCTTGGGGCACCGGGGAGCTGTTTTTT. As protein: CASSSWGTGELFF.

This clonotype was found a few times. The V gene is TRBV20-1, the J gene TRBJ2-7; D uncertain. The V gene's germline CDR1 is DFQATT and CDR2 SNEGSKA (reference sequence). V shed 0 bases and J shed 6 bases, with 12 bases lying between them. The CDR3 is 13 amino acids. Here the CDR3 reads CSARDMSEGEQYF. In DNA, the CDR3 is TGCAGTGCTAGAGATATGAGCGAAGGCGAGCAGTACTTC.

In this sample, this clonotype turned up a few times. The chain uses TRBV11-3 and TRBJ2-5; D uncertain. The CDR3 runs 15 residues. V lost 4 bases and J 3 bases, leaving 15 bases between the germline ends. Germline CDR1 is SGHNT and CDR2 is YENEEA. For the CDR3, the DNA is TGTGCCAGCAGCTCCCCTCGGACGTACGAAGAGACCCAGTACTTC. It encodes CASSSPRTYEETQYF.

In its sample, this clonotype was seen a few times. The chain has TRBV28 and TRBJ2-7; D may correspond to TRBD1 or TRBD2 (5 bases each). V lost 2 bases and J 6 bases, leaving 8 bases between the germline ends. Germline CDR1 is MDHEN and CDR2 is SYDVKM. This CDR3 has 12 residues. The CDR3 sequence: CASSLGGAEQYV. The CDR3 coding sequence is TGTGCCAGCAGTTTAGGGGGAGCCGAGCAGTACGTC.

This clonotype was seen a few times. The chain has TRBV6-1 and TRBJ2-1; TRBD2 aligns across 12 bases. The V gene end was trimmed by 6 bases and the J gene end by 5 bases; junction bases not matched to a gene: 11. From germline, CDR1 is MNHNS and CDR2 SASEGT. This CDR3 is 17 amino acids long. The CDR3 DNA sequence: TGTGCCAGCAGGAGGGGCCGACTAGCGGGAGAAGACAATGAGCAGTTCTTC. Translated: CASRRGRLAGEDNEQFF.

This sequence joins TRBV5-1 and TRBJ1-4, with D hard to call. This CDR3 has 12 amino acids. V lost 4 bases and J lost 10, with 11 bases in between. Germline values: CDR1 SGHRS, CDR2 YFSETQ. CDR3 sequence: CASSTPMGKLFF. The CDR3 DNA follows: TGCGCCAGCAGCACCCCAATGGGAAAACTGTTTTTT. Combining the CDR3 with reference TRBV5-1 and TRBJ1-4 gives the whole variable domain KAGVTQTPRYLIKTRGQQVTLSCSPISGHRSVSWYQQTPGQGLQFLFEYFSETQRNKGNFPGRFSGRQFSNSRSEMNVSTLELGDSALYLCASSTPMGKLFFGSGTQLSVL.

This clonotype was counted a few times. V gene TRBV11-2 combines with J gene TRBJ2-1, with 10 bases that match TRBD2. V shed 3 bases, J shed 4 bases, and the junction held 6 bases outside the gene matches. CDR1 and CDR2 from the germline V gene are SGHAT and FQNNGV. The CDR3 spans 16 residues. The CDR3 DNA reads as TGTGCCAGCAGCTTGACAGCGGGGGGGACATACAATGAGCAGTTCTTC. Its translation: CASSLTAGGTYNEQFF.